This TCR beta chain emerged from a study of T cells in Graves' hyperthyroidism and ophthalmopathy. Study as a whole: Peripheral blood samples were taken at initial diagnosis, prior to any treatment. Study conclusions and caveats: Ophthalmopathy was predicted by the model a median of about six months ahead of onset. Ophthalmopathy was separated from stable hyperthyroidism by a 13 V-J model.

The TCR beta CDR3 regions underwent amplification using RNA transcripts as the source. A set of HTBI primers served as the primers for a first-round RT-PCR of the TCR CDR3. TCRdb reanalysed the multiplex PCR reads using MiXCR and keeps one entry per CDR3 protein. The table includes 490,000 or so distinct CDR3 sequences, around 20% detected once. Comments on this clonotype: Its specificity is unknown.

Trimming at V came to 3 bases and at J to 0 bases, leaving 4 bases not matched to a gene. Germline-derived CDR1 and CDR2 are KGHDR and SFDVKD. The CDR3 runs to 16 residues. The receptor comes from a man aged 35 to 55 with Graves' ophthalmopathy. The gene calls are TRBV24-1 and TRBJ1-5, with TRBD1 matching 7 bases. Sequencing was done on a sample of blood. DNA for the CDR3: TGTGCCACCAGTGATCCGGACAGGACTAGCAATCAGCCCCAGCATTTT. Its protein is CATSDPDRTSNQPQHF.